The rows below give T cell receptor beta chains drawn from one sample of a study of blood T cell dynamics during melanoma immunotherapy. Libraries were prepared by immunoSEQ multiplex PCR; TCRdb keeps only in-frame clonotypes and omits some of them. The sample carries approximately 5,900 clones, 80% to 85% recorded once. The sample here was blood, taken from a patient treated with checkpoint blockade. The receptors originated from a human donor with melanoma. CDR3s include the opening cysteine and the closing phenylalanine or tryptophan. The D gene is left open where the match is weak. Clone size is not always given. Where it is, it says once, few, many or a class for expanded clones.

CDR3aa: CASSARTSGTYEQYF; CDR3nt: TGTGCCAGCAGTGCCCGGACTAGCGGGACTTACGAGCAGTACTTC; d_gene: TRBD2; abundance: .; j_gene: TRBJ2-7; v_gene: TRBV6-5
CDR3aa: CASRMGLASTDTQYF; CDR3nt: TGTGCCAGTAGGATGGGACTGGCTAGCACAGATACGCAGTATTTT; d_gene: .; abundance: .; j_gene: TRBJ2-3; v_gene: TRBV19
CDR3aa: CASRDRGLHEQYF; CDR3nt: TGTGCCAGCCGGGACAGGGGTCTCCACGAGCAGTACTTC; d_gene: TRBD1; abundance: once; j_gene: TRBJ2-7; v_gene: TRBV19
CDR3aa: CAAFRDGSYEQYF; CDR3nt: TGTGCCGCCTTCCGGGACGGCTCCTACGAGCAGTACTTC; d_gene: .; abundance: .; j_gene: TRBJ2-7; v_gene: TRBV6-5
CDR3aa: CASRIENYEQYF; CDR3nt: TGCGCCAGCAGAATCGAAAACTACGAGCAGTACTTC; d_gene: .; abundance: .; j_gene: TRBJ2-7; v_gene: TRBV5-1
CDR3aa: CASSPLGGNQPQHF; CDR3nt: TGTGCCAGCAGCCCCTTAGGGGGAAATCAGCCCCAGCATTTT; d_gene: .; abundance: .; j_gene: TRBJ1-5; v_gene: TRBV27
CDR3aa: CASSSGDAGFEQYF; CDR3nt: TGTGCCAGCAGCTCTGGGGACGCGGGCTTTGAGCAGTACTTC; d_gene: .; abundance: .; j_gene: TRBJ2-7; v_gene: TRBV9
CDR3aa: CASTLRGRGGTDTQYF; CDR3nt: TGTGCCAGCACTTTACGGGGGCGGGGAGGCACAGATACGCAGTATTTT; d_gene: .; abundance: .; j_gene: TRBJ2-3; v_gene: TRBV27
CDR3aa: CASSYVTGAYEQYF; CDR3nt: TGTGCCAGCAGTTACGTGACTGGGGCCTACGAGCAGTACTTC; d_gene: .; abundance: .; j_gene: TRBJ2-7; v_gene: TRBV6-5
CDR3aa: CASSYSGGGGGYEQYF; CDR3nt: TGTGCCAGCAGTTACTCAGGGGGTGGGGGCGGCTACGAGCAGTACTTC; d_gene: .; abundance: .; j_gene: TRBJ2-7; v_gene: TRBV6-6
CDR3aa: CASSGGQNNQPQHF; CDR3nt: TGTGCCAGCAGCGGAGGACAGAACAATCAGCCCCAGCATTTT; d_gene: .; abundance: .; j_gene: TRBJ1-5; v_gene: TRBV9
CDR3aa: CAWKGSEKLFF; CDR3nt: TGTGCCTGGAAAGGGAGTGAAAAACTGTTTTTT; d_gene: .; abundance: .; j_gene: TRBJ1-4; v_gene: TRBV30
CDR3aa: CASSPGLADEQFF; CDR3nt: TGTGCCAGTAGCCCGGGACTAGCGGATGAGCAGTTCTTC; d_gene: TRBD2; abundance: .; j_gene: TRBJ2-1; v_gene: TRBV19
CDR3aa: CASSYNTDQPQHF; CDR3nt: TGTGCCAGCAGTTATAACACCGATCAGCCCCAGCATTTT; d_gene: .; abundance: .; j_gene: TRBJ1-5; v_gene: TRBV6-5
CDR3aa: CASSVGSGSGEQYF; CDR3nt: TGTGCCAGCAGCGTAGGTAGCGGGAGTGGTGAGCAGTACTTC; d_gene: TRBD2; abundance: few; j_gene: TRBJ2-7; v_gene: TRBV9
CDR3aa: CASSILGLNEKLFF; CDR3nt: TGTGCCAGTAGTATTCTCGGATTGAATGAAAAACTGTTTTTT; d_gene: .; abundance: .; j_gene: TRBJ1-4; v_gene: TRBV19
CDR3aa: CASSSGTRGQPQHF; CDR3nt: TGTGCCAGCAGCTCCGGGACCCGCGGTCAGCCCCAGCATTTT; d_gene: .; abundance: .; j_gene: TRBJ1-5; v_gene: TRBV7-9
CDR3aa: CSVEDGGTQYF; CDR3nt: TGCAGCGTTGAAGATGGAGGGACGCAGTACTTC; d_gene: .; abundance: .; j_gene: TRBJ2-7; v_gene: TRBV29-1
CDR3aa: CASRSGTDNSPLHF; CDR3nt: TGTGCCAGCAGATCCGGGACAGACAATTCACCCCTCCACTTT; d_gene: TRBD1; abundance: .; j_gene: TRBJ1-6; v_gene: TRBV6-5
CDR3aa: CAWTGGSFYEQYF; CDR3nt: TGTGCCTGGACAGGGGGATCATTCTACGAGCAGTACTTC; d_gene: TRBD1; abundance: .; j_gene: TRBJ2-7; v_gene: TRBV30
CDR3aa: CASSRGNQPQHF; CDR3nt: TGTGCCAGCAGCAGGGGGAATCAGCCCCAGCATTTT; d_gene: TRBD1; abundance: .; j_gene: TRBJ1-5; v_gene: TRBV2
CDR3aa: CASSWSPGYEQYF; CDR3nt: TGTGCCAGCAGTTGGTCACCGGGCTACGAGCAGTACTTC; d_gene: .; abundance: once; j_gene: TRBJ2-7; v_gene: TRBV9
CDR3aa: CASSIGPGQGYSNQPQHF; CDR3nt: TGTGCCAGTAGTATCGGCCCGGGACAGGGATATAGCAATCAGCCCCAGCATTTT; d_gene: TRBD1; abundance: .; j_gene: TRBJ1-5; v_gene: TRBV19
CDR3aa: CASSPPEMQNCFF; CDR3nt: .; d_gene: .; abundance: .; j_gene: TRBJ1-4; v_gene: TRBV6-6
CDR3aa: CASSPGTSGGGDEQYF; CDR3nt: TGCGCCAGCAGCCCCGGGACTAGCGGGGGAGGCGACGAGCAGTACTTC; d_gene: TRBD2; abundance: few; j_gene: TRBJ2-7; v_gene: TRBV4-1
CDR3aa: CASSMKREGPYEQYF; CDR3nt: TGTGCCAGTAGTATGAAGCGGGAGGGCCCTTACGAGCAGTACTTC; d_gene: TRBD2; abundance: .; j_gene: TRBJ2-7; v_gene: TRBV19
CDR3aa: CASSESRTVREPEAFF; CDR3nt: TGCGCCAGCAGTGAGTCTCGGACAGTTAGGGAACCTGAAGCTTTCTTT; d_gene: .; abundance: .; j_gene: TRBJ1-1; v_gene: TRBV10-1
CDR3aa: CASSLDGYSNQPQHF; CDR3nt: TGTGCCAGCAGCTTAGACGGATATAGCAATCAGCCCCAGCATTTT; d_gene: .; abundance: .; j_gene: TRBJ1-5; v_gene: TRBV7-2
CDR3aa: CASSILSSYEQYF; CDR3nt: TGTGCCAGTAGTATTCTGTCTTCCTACGAGCAGTACTTC; d_gene: .; abundance: .; j_gene: TRBJ2-7; v_gene: TRBV19
CDR3aa: CASSWGTVEQFF; CDR3nt: TGTGCCAGCAGCTGGGGGACAGTTGAGCAGTTCTTC; d_gene: TRBD1; abundance: .; j_gene: TRBJ2-1; v_gene: TRBV7-8
CDR3aa: CASSRVPGQGNQPQHF; CDR3nt: TGCGCCAGCAGCCGAGTCCCGGGACAGGGCAATCAGCCCCAGCATTTT; d_gene: TRBD1; abundance: .; j_gene: TRBJ1-5; v_gene: TRBV5-1
CDR3aa: CASSSTGRAEAFF; CDR3nt: TGTGCCAGCAGTTCGACAGGGCGGGCTGAAGCTTTCTTT; d_gene: TRBD1; abundance: .; j_gene: TRBJ1-1; v_gene: TRBV2
CDR3aa: CASGTGNQPQHF; CDR3nt: TGTGCCAGTGGGACAGGCAATCAGCCCCAGCATTTT; d_gene: TRBD1; abundance: .; j_gene: TRBJ1-5; v_gene: TRBV27
CDR3aa: CASSFAASYEQYF; CDR3nt: TGTGCCAGCAGTTTCGCTGCCTCCTACGAGCAGTACTTC; d_gene: .; abundance: .; j_gene: TRBJ2-7; v_gene: TRBV28
CDR3aa: CAARDRLYSPSGYTF; CDR3nt: TGTGCCGCCCGGGACAGGCTTTATTCACCGTCTGGCTACACCTTC; d_gene: TRBD1; abundance: .; j_gene: TRBJ1-2; v_gene: TRBV28
CDR3aa: CASRKRTGPSYEQYF; CDR3nt: TGTGCCAGCAGGAAACGGACAGGGCCCTCCTACGAGCAGTACTTC; d_gene: TRBD1; abundance: .; j_gene: TRBJ2-7; v_gene: TRBV6-6
CDR3aa: CASSRSYEQYF; CDR3nt: TGTGCCAGCAGCCGATCCTACGAGCAGTACTTC; d_gene: .; abundance: .; j_gene: TRBJ2-7; v_gene: TRBV6-1
CDR3aa: CASSRIAGGPSPQYF; CDR3nt: TGTGCCAGCAGCCGCATAGCGGGAGGGCCCTCACCTCAGTACTTC; d_gene: TRBD2; abundance: once; j_gene: TRBJ2-7; v_gene: TRBV6-5
CDR3aa: CASSLGGEDYGYTF; CDR3nt: TGCGCCAGCAGCTTGGGAGGGGAGGACTATGGCTACACCTTC; d_gene: .; abundance: .; j_gene: TRBJ1-2; v_gene: TRBV5-1
CDR3aa: CASSPVGVSNQPQHF; CDR3nt: TGTGCCAGCAGCCCCGTGGGGGTCAGCAATCAGCCCCAGCATTTT; d_gene: .; abundance: .; j_gene: TRBJ1-5; v_gene: TRBV2
CDR3aa: CASSLSGTGVYEQYF; CDR3nt: TGTGCCAGCAGCTTGTCCGGGACAGGGGTCTACGAGCAGTACTTC; d_gene: TRBD1; abundance: .; j_gene: TRBJ2-7; v_gene: TRBV5-6
CDR3aa: CASSPILLTGGSEQYF; CDR3nt: TGCGCCAGCAGCCCAATCCTCTTGACAGGGGGTAGCGAGCAGTACTTC; d_gene: TRBD1; abundance: .; j_gene: TRBJ2-7; v_gene: TRBV4-1
CDR3aa: CASRPPRGSSSPLHF; CDR3nt: TGTGCCAGCAGGCCCCCGAGGGGCTCGAGTTCACCCCTCCACTTT; d_gene: .; abundance: .; j_gene: TRBJ1-6; v_gene: TRBV28
CDR3aa: CASSIGTGGGYTF; CDR3nt: TGTGCCAGTAGTATCGGAACTGGAGGGGGCTACACCTTC; d_gene: .; abundance: .; j_gene: TRBJ1-2; v_gene: TRBV19
CDR3aa: CASSLGARGSNTEAFF; CDR3nt: TGTGCCAGCAGCTTAGGAGCTAGGGGCTCGAACACTGAAGCTTTCTTT; d_gene: .; abundance: .; j_gene: TRBJ1-1; v_gene: TRBV7-6
CDR3aa: CASSLSGNTIYF; CDR3nt: TGCGCCAGCAGCTTGTCTGGAAACACCATATATTTT; d_gene: .; abundance: few; j_gene: TRBJ1-3; v_gene: TRBV5-1
CDR3aa: CASSFLLGGTTGNTIYF; CDR3nt: TGTGCCAGCAGCTTCCTCCTGGGGGGAACTACTGGAAACACCATATATTTT; d_gene: .; abundance: .; j_gene: TRBJ1-3; v_gene: TRBV7-6
CDR3aa: CASSALFGSNEYEQYF; CDR3nt: TGTGCCAGCAGCGCACTTTTTGGAAGTAACGAATACGAGCAGTACTTC; d_gene: .; abundance: .; j_gene: TRBJ2-7; v_gene: TRBV7-8
CDR3aa: CASSLFRVSTNEKLFF; CDR3nt: TGTGCCAGCAGCTTGTTTCGGGTCTCGACTAATGAAAAACTGTTTTTT; d_gene: .; abundance: .; j_gene: TRBJ1-4; v_gene: TRBV5-6
CDR3aa: CAISELGYTEAFF; CDR3nt: TGTGCCATCAGTGAGTTGGGGTACACTGAAGCTTTCTTT; d_gene: .; abundance: .; j_gene: TRBJ1-1; v_gene: TRBV10-3
CDR3aa: CASSFSGGGYGYTF; CDR3nt: TGTGCCAGCAGTTTCTCCGGGGGTGGCTATGGCTACACCTTC; d_gene: .; abundance: .; j_gene: TRBJ1-2; v_gene: TRBV27
CDR3aa: CASSPQSYGYTF; CDR3nt: TGTGCCAGCAGCCCGCAGAGCTATGGCTACACCTTC; d_gene: .; abundance: .; j_gene: TRBJ1-2; v_gene: TRBV5-6
CDR3aa: CASSQGIGRTYEQYF; CDR3nt: TGTGCCAGCAGCCAAGGAATCGGACGGACCTACGAGCAGTACTTC; d_gene: .; abundance: .; j_gene: TRBJ2-7; v_gene: TRBV4-2
CDR3aa: CASSGQGDGQPQHF; CDR3nt: TGTGCCAGCAGTGGACAGGGGGATGGTCAGCCCCAGCATTTT; d_gene: TRBD1; abundance: .; j_gene: TRBJ1-5; v_gene: TRBV5-4
CDR3aa: CASSIRGLEEKLFF; CDR3nt: TGTGCCAGTAGTATAAGGGGGCTTGAAGAAAAACTGTTTTTT; d_gene: TRBD1; abundance: .; j_gene: TRBJ1-4; v_gene: TRBV19
CDR3aa: CTSSQEAQGNSREKLFF; CDR3nt: TGCACCAGCAGCCAAGAGGCGCAGGGTAATTCTCGAGAAAAACTGTTTTTT; d_gene: .; abundance: .; j_gene: TRBJ1-4; v_gene: TRBV4-3
CDR3aa: CASSIQSDYEQYF; CDR3nt: TGTGCCAGTAGTATACAAAGTGACTACGAGCAGTACTTC; d_gene: .; abundance: .; j_gene: TRBJ2-7; v_gene: TRBV19
CDR3aa: CASSGEGTGQPQHF; CDR3nt: TGTGCCAGCAGCGGAGAGGGGACGGGCCAGCCCCAGCATTTT; d_gene: .; abundance: .; j_gene: TRBJ1-5; v_gene: TRBV7-6
CDR3aa: CASSLILNEAFF; CDR3nt: TGTGCCAGCAGCTTAATTTTGAACGAAGCTTTCTTT; d_gene: .; abundance: .; j_gene: TRBJ1-1; v_gene: TRBV7-2